This T cell receptor (beta chain) was documented in a study of blood T cell repertoires in COVID-19. Study background: Donors in the United States, Italy and Spain gave samples during acute or convalescent COVID-19.

The count of this clone is one. Germline V gene sequence: CDR1 KGHSH, CDR2 LQKENI. This CDR3 has 17 residues. Trimming left V 5 bases short and J 2 bases short, with 20 bases between. Source study methods: Reference gene primers were amplified, and this amplification served to estimate nucleated cell counts. Assay: immunoSEQ multiplex PCR; the TCRdb copy retains only in-frame clones and omits some. V and J calls plus clone size are reproduced from that table; the DNA served to infer D and trimming. The table includes over 85,000 clones, 75% to 90% detected once. This receptor was identified in a woman in her fifties or sixties with COVID-19, enrolled during active disease. This sequence joins TRBV18 and TRBJ2-3, with a tentative D call TRBD1 (5 bases). The sample consisted of peripheral blood. This CDR3 reads CASSDPEAGSPTDTQYF. CDR3 in DNA: TGTGCCAGCTCAGACCCCGAGGCAGGGTCCCCCACAGATACGCAGTATTTT.